A selection of T cell receptor beta chains follows, all from one sample in a study of esophageal squamous cell carcinoma under preoperative chemotherapy. TCRdb reprocessed the PCR reads with MiXCR, giving one entry per CDR3 protein. In the table there are about 18,000 distinct CDR3 sequences, more than 45% of which are singletons. The biological material was taken from a patient given preoperative chemotherapy. The receptors derive from a human donor with esophageal squamous cell carcinoma. The donor label of this sample is uncertain. Both conserved end residues are part of each CDR3. A D gene is named only where the DNA matches it firmly. A row's size may be missing; if present it is once, few, many or a size class.

V	D	J	size	CDR3	DNA
TRBV12-3/TRBV12-4	-	TRBJ2-5	-	CASSLAALVYQATQHF	TGTGCCAGCAGTTTAGCCGCCTTGGTGTACCAAGCGACCCAGCACTTC
TRBV6-1	-	TRBJ1-3	-	CASSDEGVSGNTIYF	TGTGCCAGCAGCGACGAGGGAGTTTCTGGAAACACCATATATTTT
TRBV7-2	TRBD2	TRBJ2-2	few	CASSLLTAGSGELFF	TGTGCCAGCAGCTTATTAACAGCGGGGTCCGGGGAGCTGTTTTTT
TRBV7-2	TRBD1	TRBJ1-2	once	CASSQDRVVYGYTF	TGTGCCAGCAGCCAGGACAGGGTAGTGTATGGCTACACCTTC
TRBV7-2	TRBD2	TRBJ2-7	many	CASSLVVGLASYEQYF	TGTGCCAGCAGCTTAGTGGTAGGACTAGCCTCCTACGAGCAGTACTTC
TRBV7-6	-	TRBJ2-7	-	CASSLGAGTGTYEQYF	TGTGCCAGCAGCTTAGGGGCCGGGACGGGAACCTACGAGCAGTACTTC
TRBV6-1	TRBD2	TRBJ2-1	many	CASSRSGGGTYNEQFF	TGTGCCAGCAGCCGTTCTGGCGGGGGTACCTACAATGAGCAGTTCTTC
TRBV6-5	TRBD1	TRBJ2-5	-	CASSSRHRGLQETQYF	TGTGCCAGCAGTTCGCGACACAGGGGCCTCCAAGAGACCCAGTACTTC
TRBV6-1	-	TRBJ2-1	few	CASSWAQSSPGEQFF	TGTGCCAGCAGCTGGGCTCAAAGTTCCCCCGGGGAGCAGTTCTTC
TRBV6-1	-	TRBJ2-6	-	CASSEWGSGSGANVLTF	TGTGCCAGCAGTGAATGGGGGTCAGGGTCTGGGGCCAACGTCCTGACTTTC
TRBV6-1	-	TRBJ1-5	few	CASSEGGHNQPQHF	TGTGCCAGCAGTGAAGGGGGCCACAATCAGCCCCAGCATTTT
TRBV6-5	TRBD2	TRBJ2-2	many	CASRPGGLSGELFF	TGTGCCAGCAGGCCGGGGGGGTTATCCGGGGAGCTGTTTTTT
TRBV7-2	-	TRBJ2-5	few	CASSLAWRGPQETQYF	TGTGCCAGCAGCTTAGCGTGGCGGGGCCCCCAAGAGACCCAGTACTTC
TRBV7-2	TRBD2	TRBJ2-7	-	CANSLKGTSGRAGEQYF	TGTGCCAACAGCCTTAAAGGGACTAGCGGGAGGGCGGGTGAGCAGTACTTC
TRBV27	-	TRBJ2-3	-	CASSLGVGEQYF	TGTGCCAGCAGTTTAGGGGTCGGGGAGCAGTATTTT
TRBV7-8	-	TRBJ2-3	few	CASSPERSTDTQYF	TGTGCCAGCAGCCCCGAGCGGAGCACAGATACGCAGTATTTT